This T cell receptor (beta chain) originates from a study of blood T cell repertoires in COVID-19. The germline V gene encodes CDR1 KGHDR and CDR2 SFDVKD. V gave up 5 bases and J gave up 4 bases; unmatched junction bases: 12. The CDR3 consists of 16 residues. The assay was immunoSEQ multiplex PCR, and TCRdb's table has in-frame clones only and misses some. This table holds about 340,000 clones, roughly 90% found once. The clonotype was recovered from a woman in her sixties or seventies with COVID-19, enrolled during active disease. The chain couples TRBV24-1 to TRBJ1-2, with 7 bases matching TRBD1. Sequencing input: peripheral blood. The CDR3 sequence: CATSGPGTETPYGYTF. CDR3 coding DNA: TGTGCCACCAGTGGCCCCGGGACAGAGACCCCCTATGGCTACACCTTC.